This record looks at one T cell receptor beta chain sequence and its context. Its antigen remains unidentified. The data were obtained in a study of OX40 agonist ivuxolimab in advanced cancers. General study results and limits: Several nonresponders also turned out to have low normalized T-cell clonal expansion.

TCRdb's copy holds only in-frame clones and misses some; the assay was immunoSEQ multiplex PCR. The sample has approximately 50,000 clones; approximately 80% are singletons. With 0 bases removed from V and 8 bases from J, the gap between germline ends came to 11 bases. Per the germline V gene, CDR1 is SGDLS and CDR2 is YYNGEE. The length of the CDR3 is 14 residues. Sequencing used CD4+ or CD8+ T cells sorted from blood, obtained in a trial of the OX40 agonist ivuxolimab. J is TRBJ1-4 and V is TRBV9; D gene uncertain. The sequence derives from an adult with an advanced solid tumor such as melanoma, head and neck, liver or kidney cancer. DNA of the CDR3: TGTGCCAGCAGCGTAGACCACAGCGGGGAAAAACTGTTTTTT. As protein: CASSVDHSGEKLFF. Looking up the rest from reference TRBV9 and TRBJ1-4 gives the full variable domain: DSGVTQTPKHLITATGQRVTLRCSPRSGDLSVYWYQQSLDQGLQFLIQYYNGEERAKGNILERFSAQQFPDLHSELNLSSLELGDSALYFCASSVDHSGEKLFFGSGTQLSVL.